This T cell receptor beta chain was profiled in a study of shared clonotypes between healthy human individuals. Study-wide findings and caveats: Compared with clonotypes that all four donors shared, non-shared clonotypes had lower generation probabilities. Of the naive CD4 clonotypes, roughly 5.5% were shared across a handful of donors.

The table came from immunoSEQ multiplex PCR; TCRdb's copy has only in-frame clones and leaves some out. Of more than 2,000,000 clones listed, approximately 95% are singletons. The CD4+ fraction was divided into a CD45RA+ naive subset and a CD45RA-negative memory subset. In the case of this clone: Its antigen is not known.

Germline loops: CDR1 LNHNV, CDR2 YYDKDF (reference sequence). The CDR3 extends over 15 amino acids. V was shortened by 9 bases and J by 2 bases, with 20 bases between the two germline ends. This receptor was obtained from a man younger than 35 in good health. Some clones in this sample may be carry-over from other donors' samples. V gene TRBV15 combines with J gene TRBJ2-7; D ambiguous. The sequencing input was naive CD4+ T cells from PBMCs. Subset noted: CD45RA+ positively selected. The CDR3 DNA sequence: TGTGCCACTCGGTTAGGGTCGGACCCCGCCTACGAGCAGTACTTC. It translates to CATRLGSDPAYEQYF.